These 23 T cell receptor beta chains share one sample of origin, sequenced in a study of somatic mutations in cytotoxic T cells in rheumatoid arthritis. Clones were sequenced by immunoSEQ multiplex PCR, and TCRdb holds only the in-frame ones, with some missing. The sample includes about 20,000 clones, just over 85% of them seen just once. The specimen sequenced was CD8+ T cells sorted from blood. The receptors were sampled from a woman in her fifties or sixties in good health.

This chain uses TRBV27 with TRBJ1-2, with TRBD1 matching 7 bases. CDR3 length equals 14 residues. Germline V gives CDR1 MNHEY, CDR2 SMNVEV (reference sequence). V lost 2 bases, J lost 8 bases, and 8 bases stayed unmatched. The CDR3 spells CASSLGQGVGGYTF. The CDR3 DNA reads TGTGCCAGCAGTTTAGGGCAGGGGGTAGGAGGCTACACCTTC.

This sequence joins TRBV5-1 and TRBJ1-1; TRBD1 agrees at 7 bases. J was trimmed by 0 bases and V by 4 bases; bases with no gene match: 6. The germline gives CDR1 SGHRS, CDR2 YFSETQ. This CDR3 is 15 amino acids long. The CDR3 sequence: CASSLGTAMNTEAFF. Written as DNA, the CDR3 is TGCGCCAGCAGCCTCGGGACAGCCATGAACACTGAAGCTTTCTTT.

The gene calls are TRBV29-1 and TRBJ2-3, with TRBD2 matching 7 bases. CDR1 and CDR2 (germline): SQVTM, ANQGSEA. The CDR3 runs to 13 residues. The CDR3 bases are TGCAGTTTAGGCGGGGGTTACACAGATACGCAGTATTTT. Amino acid sequence: CSLGGGYTDTQYF.

V gene TRBV12-5 combines with J gene TRBJ1-1, with TRBD1 identical over 8 bases. Losses at the gene ends were 3 bases for V and 1 base for J; bases not matched to a gene: 10. This CDR3 has 17 residues. The germline V gene has CDR1 LGHNT and CDR2 FRNRAP. CDR3 protein: CASGFQLPGQANTEAFF. The CDR3 bases are TGTGCTAGTGGTTTCCAATTACCGGGACAGGCGAACACTGAAGCTTTCTTT.

This clone was recorded only once. V gene TRBV6-5 combines with J gene TRBJ2-7; 7 bases are shared with TRBD1. Trimming took 6 bases from V and 4 from J; bases not matched to a gene: 12. Germline V gene data show CDR1 as MNHEY and CDR2 as SVGAGI. There are 15 residues in the CDR3. In nucleotides, the CDR3 is TGTGCCAGCAGCCCCGGGGACAGCCCAGCTTACGAGCAGTACTTC. This sequence encodes CASSPGDSPAYEQYF.

The chain joins TRBV5-1 to TRBJ2-3, with 7 bases fitting TRBD1. V trimming: 1 base; J trimming: 1 base; junction bases outside the gene matches: 9. CDR3 size: 17 residues. CDR1 is SGHRS and CDR2 is YFSETQ in the germline V gene. The CDR3 is CASSLKGGSGRTDTQYF. CDR3 nucleotide sequence: TGCGCCAGCAGCTTGAAAGGGGGCTCTGGACGCACAGATACGCAGTATTTT.

The chain carries TRBV4-1 and TRBJ2-1; 10 nucleotides line up with TRBD1. The CDR3 is 16 amino acids. From germline, CDR1 is MGHRA and CDR2 YSYEKL. V lost 0 bases, J lost 4 bases, and 3 bases stayed unmatched. DNA of the CDR3: TGCGCCAGCAGCCAAGAGGACAGGGGGGTTTACAATGAGCAGTTCTTC. The encoded protein is CASSQEDRGVYNEQFF.

This chain joins TRBV14 and TRBJ2-7, with D perhaps TRBD1 (6 bases). The CDR3 totals 14 residues. Trimming cost V 5 bases and J 2 bases, with 13 bases left between them. Germline CDR1 and CDR2: SGHDN and FVKESK. The CDR3 here is CASSNPDSPYEQYV. CDR3 DNA: TGTGCCAGCAGCAACCCGGACAGTCCCTACGAGCAGTACGTC.

The chain combines TRBV6-1 with TRBJ1-1; D gene ambiguous. CDR3 length equals 15 residues. Trimming took off 2 bases at V and 5 bases at J, with 15 bases between the two ends. CDR1 and CDR2 (germline): MNHNS, SASEGT. The CDR3 reads CASSELGMVGTEAFF. Here the CDR3 DNA reads TGTGCCAGCAGTGAACTAGGGATGGTGGGGACTGAAGCTTTCTTT.

This chain joins TRBV5-1 and TRBJ2-1, with 13 bases aligning to TRBD2. This CDR3 comprises 17 residues. Germline V gene sequence: CDR1 SGHRS, CDR2 YFSETQ. Unmatched junction bases numbered 7, after V lost 0 bases and J lost 7 bases. The DNA of the CDR3 is TGCGCCAGCAGCTTGGGTACTAGCGGGGGGGCTAGGAATGAGCAGTTCTTC. This codes for CASSLGTSGGARNEQFF.

V is TRBV9 and J is TRBJ2-3; D is uncertain. This CDR3 is built from 11 residues. V shed 4 bases and J shed 5 bases, with 5 bases lying between them. Germline CDR1 SGDLS, CDR2 YYNGEE. CDR3 protein: CASSTGDTQYF. The CDR3 DNA reads as TGTGCCAGCAGCACCGGAGATACGCAGTATTTT.

This clone showed up just a few times. This chain joins TRBV5-1 and TRBJ2-1, with D unclear. The CDR3 covers 12 residues. V lost 0 bases and J lost 8, with 6 bases in between. CDR1 and CDR2 (germline): SGHRS, YFSETQ. The CDR3 DNA follows: TGCGCCAGCAGCTTGGTCCCCGATGAGCAGTTCTTC. Protein product: CASSLVPDEQFF. The full variable domain, in which reference TRBV5-1 and TRBJ2-1 provide the parts outside the CDR3, is KAGVTQTPRYLIKTRGQQVTLSCSPISGHRSVSWYQQTPGQGLQFLFEYFSETQRNKGNFPGRFSGRQFSNSRSEMNVSTLELGDSALYLCASSLVPDEQFFGPGTRLTVL.

The chain couples TRBV7-9 to TRBJ2-7; D not resolved. The CDR3 loop spans 16 amino acids. V was clipped by 3 bases and J by 3 bases, with 18 bases between them. The germline V gene has CDR1 SEHNR and CDR2 FQNEAQ (reference sequence). The CDR3 DNA is TGTGCCAGCAGCTTTAGAAGCCACAATAAAGACTACGAGCAGTACTTC. This translates into CASSFRSHNKDYEQYF.

The chain recombines TRBV7-2 with TRBJ2-3; TRBD2 matches at 12 bases. The trim removed 5 bases at V and 3 bases at J, leaving 6 bases unmatched. Germline CDR1 SGHTA, CDR2 FQGNSA. CDR3 length: 16 amino acids. In nucleotides, the CDR3 is TGTGCCAGCAGCCCAACTAGCGGGGGGACTACAGATACGCAGTATTTT. It codes for CASSPTSGGTTDTQYF.

The rearrangement uses TRBV11-2 and TRBJ1-6; no definite D call. Germline V gene sequence: CDR1 SGHAT, CDR2 FQNNGV. Trimming took off 0 bases at V and 0 bases at J, with 9 bases between the two ends. This CDR3 is 17 amino acids long. CDR3 region: CASSLEVSSSYNSPLHF. The CDR3, as DNA: TGTGCCAGCAGCTTAGAGGTTAGCAGCTCCTATAATTCACCCCTCCACTTT.

This clone was observed a handful of times. This chain connects TRBV11-2 to TRBJ2-7; D call uncertain. Germline V CDR1 and CDR2: SGHAT, FQNNGV. The ends were cut back, 0 bases at V and 2 bases at J, with 11 bases in the middle. The CDR3 consists of 15 residues. CDR3 loop: CASSLDRPATYEQYF. CDR3 sequence (DNA): TGTGCCAGCAGCTTAGACAGGCCCGCTACCTACGAGCAGTACTTC.

The sample holds one count of this clone. V gene TRBV6-5 combines with J gene TRBJ1-5; 10 nucleotides match TRBD1. There are 15 residues in the CDR3. Germline CDR1 MNHEY, CDR2 SVGAGI. V was clipped by 3 bases and J by 11 bases; unmatched bases: 10. In DNA form, the CDR3 reads TGTGCCAGCAGTTATGACAGGGGGCCACAATGGACCCAGCATTTT. Translation gives CASSYDRGPQWTQHF.

This rearrangement joins TRBV2 to TRBJ1-3; the D is unclear. Per germline, CDR1 SNHLY and CDR2 FYNNEI. With 6 bases removed from V and 0 bases from J, the gap between germline ends came to 9 bases. The length of the CDR3 is 14 residues. For the CDR3, the DNA is TGTGCCAGCAGCGCGGACCTCTCTGGAAACACCATATATTTT. This translates into CASSADLSGNTIYF.

This chain connects TRBV19 to TRBJ2-5; D might be TRBD1 (6 bases). Germline V gene lookup returns CDR1 LNHDA and CDR2 SQIVND (reference sequence). V gave up 10 bases and J gave up 4 bases, with 19 bases separating them. CDR3 size: 14 residues. CDR3 nucleotides: TGTGCCACCCGTGCATTGGGGACAAGAGAGACCCAGTACTTC. Residues: CATRALGTRETQYF. The complete variable domain, with remaining parts taken from reference TRBV19 and TRBJ2-5, reads DGGITQSPKYLFRKEGQNVTLSCEQNLNHDAMYWYRQDPGQGLRLIYYSQIVNDFQKGDIAEGYSVSREKKESFPLTVTSAQKNPTAFYLCATRALGTRETQYFGPGTRLLVL.

The chain recombines TRBV13 with TRBJ2-3; 11 bases align to TRBD2. Germline trimming cut 4 bases from V and 0 bases from J; bases unmatched to any gene: 6. This CDR3 has 17 residues. Germline V gene sequence: CDR1 PRHDT, CDR2 FYEKMQ (reference sequence). In DNA, the CDR3 is TGTGCCAGCAGCTCAGGGACTAGCGGAGCTAGCACAGATACGCAGTATTTT. This codes for CASSSGTSGASTDTQYF.

The V call is TRBV5-5, the J call TRBJ1-1; 7 bases match TRBD1. V shed 5 bases and J 3 bases; nucleotides not matched to a gene: 4. Per germline, CDR1 SGHKS and CDR2 YYEKEE (reference sequence). The CDR3 has 13 residues. The CDR3 DNA reads as TGTGCCAGCAGACCGACAGGGTACACTGAAGCTTTCTTT. Its translation: CASRPTGYTEAFF.

The rearrangement links TRBV6-6 to TRBJ1-6; no firm D call. This CDR3 region has 13 residues. Germline CDR1 and CDR2: MNHNY and SVGAGI (reference sequence). Trimming pared 3 bases from V and 5 bases from J, leaving 5 bases between. CDR3 coding DNA: TGTGCCAGCAGTTATGGAGATAATTCACCCCTCCACTTT. It translates to CASSYGDNSPLHF.

J is TRBJ1-1 and V is TRBV28, with a possible D match to TRBD1 (6 bases). The germline CDR1 and CDR2 sequences are MDHEN and SYDVKM. This CDR3 contains 14 residues. V lost 6 bases and J 1 base, leaving 12 bases between the germline ends. The CDR3 here is CASSHGTTNTEAFF. Here the CDR3 DNA reads TGTGCCAGCAGCCACGGGACAACGAACACTGAAGCTTTCTTT.